This TCR beta chain was obtained from a study of persistence of HIV-infected CD4 T cells. The libraries were made with immunoSEQ version 4 in survey mode. Clones were read by immunoSEQ multiplex PCR, and TCRdb kept only the in-frame ones, dropping some. Of 30,000 to 40,000 clones in the sample, about four fifths were seen once. The germline V gene encodes CDR1 SGHNT and CDR2 YYREEE (reference sequence). The CDR3 spans 12 residues. V was shortened by 1 base and J by 4 bases, with 4 bases between the two germline ends. The stimulus was an HIV-1 Gag 15-mer peptide pool, 1 ug/peptide/mL. CD40L-negative CD69-negative CD45RO-high memory CD4+ T cells were sorted as populations depleted of antigen-responding cells. CD4+ T cell counts exceeded 400 cells/uL; CMV serology was positive. CD8+ T cells were removed from PBMCs prior to stimulation. Of note for this clone: Its antigen remains unknown.

Findings and caveats of the study: Degenerate expanded CDR3beta sequences were enriched among CMV- and Gag-responding cells.

J is TRBJ2-3 and V is TRBV5-4; D unclear. This sample comprised CD4+ T cells sorted from PBMCs after approximately 19-hour stimulation, obtained from a patient who received antiretroviral therapy. The receptor comes from an adult woman with HIV who was CMV-seropositive. The CDR3 coding sequence is TGTGCCAGCAGCTTGTCCGCAGATACGCAGTATTTT. It codes for CASSLSADTQYF.